Presented here are 5 T cell receptor beta chains from one specimen sequenced in a study of blood T cell repertoires in COVID-19. Assay: immunoSEQ multiplex PCR; the TCRdb copy retains only in-frame clones and omits some. The sample records around 250,000 clones, around nine tenths being singletons. Source material: peripheral blood. These receptors all come from a woman between 70 and 85 years old with active or convalescent COVID-19.

This chain connects TRBV5-4 to TRBJ2-5; D perhaps matches TRBD1 (5 bases). Germline lookup yields CDR1 SGHNT and CDR2 YYREEE (reference sequence). This CDR3 is 15 amino acids long. V was trimmed by 7 bases and J by 2 bases, leaving 18 bases between them. CDR3 nucleotide sequence: TGTGCCAGCGGCCCCACCCCACAGGTACAAGAGACCCAGTACTTC. This encodes CASGPTPQVQETQYF.

The chain combines TRBV19 with TRBJ2-1; 8 nucleotides agree with TRBD2. The CDR3 runs to 17 residues. V shed 6 bases, J shed 5 bases, and the junction held 15 bases outside the gene matches. Germline loops: CDR1 LNHDA, CDR2 SQIVND (reference sequence). The CDR3 coding sequence is TGTGCCAGTAGGAATTCACACGGGGGGGCCAAGAACAATGAGCAGTTCTTC. This gives the protein CASRNSHGGAKNNEQFF.

The chain combines TRBV2 with TRBJ2-1; 8 bases map to TRBD2. V was pared by 8 bases and J by 10 bases, with 16 bases of the junction left unmatched. The germline V gene encodes CDR1 SNHLY and CDR2 FYNNEI. This CDR3 comprises 15 residues. The CDR3 region has the DNA TGTGCCAGCCGGCTGCGGGGGGCCCCGAGGGGGGAGCAGTTCTTC. It is translated as CASRLRGAPRGEQFF.

In this sample, this clone turned up a few times. The chain couples TRBV2 to TRBJ1-6, with 9 positions matching TRBD1. The CDR3 is 15 amino acids. The germline V gene encodes CDR1 SNHLY and CDR2 FYNNEI. Trimming took 7 bases from V and 8 from J; bases not matched to a gene: 9. This CDR3 reads CASTRQGGTDSPLHF. CDR3 coding DNA: TGTGCCAGCACCAGACAGGGGGGCACTGATTCACCCCTCCACTTT. The variable domain in full, with the rest retrieved from reference TRBV2 and TRBJ1-6, is EPEVTQTPSHQVTQMGQEVILRCVPISNHLYFYWYRQILGQKVEFLVSFYNNEISEKSEIFDDQFSVERPDGSNFTLKIRSTKLEDSAMYFCASTRQGGTDSPLHFGNGTRLTVT.

The V gene is TRBV20-1, the J gene TRBJ1-1, with 7 bases aligning to TRBD1. Germline V lookup: CDR1 DFQATT, CDR2 SNEGSKA (reference sequence). This CDR3 contains 15 residues. J was trimmed by 1 base and V by 3 bases; bases with no gene match: 8. The CDR3 reads CSASGPTGTNTEAFF. The CDR3 DNA reads as TGCAGTGCTAGTGGTCCGACAGGGACGAACACTGAAGCTTTCTTT.